The rows below give T cell receptor beta chains drawn from one sample of a study of cytomegalovirus exposure and HLA in healthy donors. TCRdb keeps only in-frame clones here, not all; method: immunoSEQ multiplex PCR. There are 55,000 to 85,000 clones in the sample; about two thirds occur only once, and over 10% lies in the top ten. Material: PBMCs. The receptors shown here come from a middle-aged woman in good health and CMV-seropositive. Each CDR3 is given with its conserved first and last residue. The D gene is left open where the match is weak. Clone size is stated in some rows and not others, as once, few, many or a class when expanded.

>TRBJ2-2|.|.|TRBV7-9
TGTGCCAGCAGCTCCGGACAGAGGAGGAGTGAAAGCTGGCCCGGGGAGCTGTTTTTT
CASSSGQRRSESWPGELFF
>TRBJ1-3|.|.|TRBV7-9
TGTGCCAGCAGCTTAGGTTCGCAGGGTTCTGGAAACACCATATATTTT
CASSLGSQGSGNTIYF
>TRBJ1-2|.|.|TRBV11-1
TGTGCCAGCAGCTTAGTACAGGGTACTGGCTACACCTTC
CASSLVQGTGYTF
>TRBJ2-3|TRBD1|few|TRBV5-1
TGCGCCAGCAGCACGGGACAGGGGGCAGATACGCAGTATTTT
CASSTGQGADTQYF
>TRBJ2-3|TRBD2|.|TRBV4-2
TGTGCCAGCAGCCAAGATCCGCGGGGGGGCACAGATACGCAGTATTTT
CASSQDPRGGTDTQYF
>TRBJ2-7|TRBD1|.|TRBV5-1
TGCGCCAGCAGCCTCTGGACAGGGGCATATGAGTCCTACGAGCAGTACTTC
CASSLWTGAYESYEQYF
>TRBJ2-5|TRBD2|.|TRBV5-1
TGCGCCAGCAGCGGCTCTAGCGGGGGGGCTCCAGAGACCCAGTACTTC
CASSGSSGGAPETQYF
>TRBJ1-4|.|.|TRBV21-1
TGTGCCAGCGGACCGGGACAGTCTAATGAAAAACTGTTTTTT
CASGPGQSNEKLFF
>TRBJ2-7|.|.|TRBV5-1
TGCGCCAGCAGCTTGTTCGGTATCCGGGGCTACGAGCAGTACTTC
CASSLFGIRGYEQYF
>TRBJ1-4|TRBD1|.|TRBV27
TGTGCCAGCAGTAAGACAGGGGGAGATGAAAAACTGTTTTTT
CASSKTGGDEKLFF